This note documents a single T cell receptor (beta chain) sequence. This clone was recorded once. Its antigen has not been determined. No much larger clonotype is one base removed from it; base qualities were not supplied. V and J lose 6 bases and 1 base, and a span of 14 bases separates them. The CDR3 holds 15 amino acids from the cysteine to the phenylalanine. Only the CDR3 DNA stays, 45 bases, in frame from base 1. The germline V gene sets CDR1 to SNHLY and CDR2 to FYNNEI. Collaborating institutions collected whole blood in K2EDTA tubes following their own protocols. Collaborator samples were shipped for TCRbeta analysis as frozen whole blood, isolated PBMCs, or DNA extracted from either sample type. The sample originates from a study of blood T cell repertoires in COVID-19 (dated by TCRdb to about 2020). Looking at the study overall: Collaborator samples came from the United States, Italy and Spain and covered acute and convalescent phases of COVID-19. The material from the prospective study consisted of cDNA or gDNA derived from T cells, B-cell-depleted T cells, or PBMCs. Deeply sampled blood TCRbeta repertoires from subjects exposed to, actively infected with, or recovered from COVID-19 were included in the dataset. A freely available public database, intended as a resource for researchers studying the immune response to SARS-CoV-2, is where the repertoires were released. The samples were drawn from the first 160 participants of the ongoing ImmuneRACE study and from over 950 subjects provided by 6 global collaborators. Sample metadata almost always included a de-identified subject ID, COVID-19 status, age in years and sex. Where HLA class I and class II types were available, the types were taken from metadata supplied by the sample provider, not from assay-based typing. The paper's findings and limits, for the study overall: The amount of clinical and demographic metadata varied by source and participant and was provided uncurated.

TCRbeta CDR3 regions were amplified from genomic DNA by means of the immunoSEQ Assay, a bias-controlled multiplex PCR. The paper's data handling went like this. The number of nucleated cells in each sample was estimated by amplification of reference gene primers within the assay. Sequence reads were collapsed and filtered to measure the absolute abundance of every unique TCRbeta CDR3 rearrangement. For each sample, productive Simpson clonality was calculated as the square root of Simpson's diversity index over productive rearrangements. TCRdb holds this immuneACCESS table with in-frame rearrangements only. Some clones are missing; in checked studies, unresolved V genes explain under half, and the rest has no known cause. V and J calls and clone size come straight from that table; D and trimming were deduced from the DNA. The sample table records 650,000 to 800,000 clones; around 89% of these occur just once. The ten largest clones represent 0.2% to 0.3% of the sample.

Source material: peripheral blood. The chain couples TRBV2 to TRBJ2-3, with no confidently assigned D gene. This TCR came from a woman aged 18-29 years with acute or convalescent COVID-19. The bases read TGTGCCAGCAGAGGCCGAGGTGCAGGCACAGATACGCAGTATTTT. The encoded protein is CASRGRGAGTDTQYF.